Only one count was recorded for the clone carrying this T cell receptor beta chain. The antigen remains unidentified. These data belong to a study of a mutant IDH1 vaccine in newly diagnosed glioma. Across the whole study: Vaccinations were initiated 4-6 weeks following radiotherapy alone, or were given together with temozolomide cycles. Antecedent treatment encompassed radiotherapy, temozolomide, or their combination; the majority received both. Sex distribution of treated patients was approximately 60% male and roughly 38% female; mean age was around 40 years.

Germline-derived CDR1 and CDR2 are SGHTA and FQGNSA. The CDR3 extends over 16 amino acids. J lost 2 bases, V lost 8 bases, and 12 bases had no gene match. Described time point: week 11, during vaccination. The investigators gave 300 ug of mutant IDH1 20-mer peptide in each vaccine dose, together with topical imiquimod. Profiling relied on immunoSEQ multiplex PCR, and the TCRdb table lists in-frame clones only, not all of them. This sample yields about 120,000 clones, of which roughly 77% are seen a single time; 4.5% to 5.5% belongs to the top ten. The sequencing used PBMCs, collected from a glioma patient whose treatment included an IDH1 peptide vaccine. The source of this sequence is a man between 35 and 55 years old with glioma. The chain employs TRBV7-2 and TRBJ2-7; 10 positions agree with TRBD2. CDR3 amino acids: CASEPGKRGGTYEQYF. CDR3 DNA sequence: TGTGCCAGCGAGCCGGGAAAGCGGGGGGGGACCTACGAGCAGTACTTC.